A single sample gave rise to the 20 T cell receptor beta chains below, sequenced in a study of graft-versus-host responses after intestinal transplantation. This table comes from immunoSEQ multiplex PCR, and its TCRdb copy is limited to in-frame clones, with some not included. The table records about 120,000 clones, 90% to 95% of them present only once. Which antigens these TCRs recognize remains unknown. Sequenced here: unstimulated CD4+ T cells sorted from spleen or lymph node cells, sampled before transplant. The source is a human donor who was the organ donor for an intestinal transplant.

The chain carries TRBV5-1 and TRBJ1-2; 8 bases align to TRBD1. Germline values: CDR1 SGHRS, CDR2 YFSETQ. V trimming: 3 bases; J trimming: 6 bases; junction bases outside the gene matches: 1. This CDR3 is built from 12 residues. CDR3 in amino acids: CASSWGQDGYTF. Here the CDR3 DNA reads TGCGCCAGCAGCTGGGGACAGGATGGCTACACCTTC.

V usage is TRBV27 and J usage is TRBJ1-1; D perhaps matches TRBD1 (5 bases). The germline V and J ends were trimmed by 6 bases and 1 base, with 15 bases remaining between them. Germline loops: CDR1 MNHEY, CDR2 SMNVEV (reference sequence). The CDR3 runs 15 residues. In DNA form, the CDR3 reads TGTGCCAGCAGGGCCCCGGGGCAACGGAACACTGAAGCTTTCTTT. Its protein is CASRAPGQRNTEAFF.

The gene calls are TRBV27 and TRBJ2-2; TRBD2 agrees at 10 bases. This CDR3 has 19 residues. J lost 2 bases, V lost 2 bases, and 11 bases had no gene match. The germline gives CDR1 MNHEY, CDR2 SMNVEV (reference sequence). This CDR3 reads CASSLVWASGSPNTGELFF. Here the CDR3 DNA reads TGTGCCAGCAGTTTAGTTTGGGCTAGCGGGAGCCCTAACACCGGGGAGCTGTTTTTT.

In its sample, this clone was seen once. The chain combines TRBV10-3 with TRBJ1-5; D is uncertain. The V and J ends lost 6 bases and 6 bases respectively, with 12 bases between them. Germline V gives CDR1 ENHRY, CDR2 SYGVKD. This CDR3 comprises 13 residues. The CDR3 is CAIREEALQPQHF. The CDR3 region has the DNA TGTGCCATCAGAGAGGAGGCTCTTCAGCCCCAGCATTTT.

The count of this clone is one. The chain recombines TRBV25-1 with TRBJ1-1, with a weak D call TRBD1 (6 bases). The CDR3 totals 12 residues. In germline, CDR1 is MGHDK, CDR2 SYGVNS. V was pared by 4 bases and J by 8 bases, with 11 bases between. This CDR3 reads CASSGNREEAFF. For the CDR3, the DNA is TGTGCCAGCAGTGGTAACAGGGAAGAAGCTTTCTTT.

The V and J genes are TRBV13 and TRBJ2-3, with D unclear. The V end was cut by 1 base, the J end by 2 bases, with 13 bases between. The CDR3 contains 16 residues. Germline-derived CDR1 and CDR2 are PRHDT and FYEKMQ (reference sequence). CDR3 bases: TGTGCCAGCAGCTTAGCCCGAGCCTTTCCCACAGATACGCAGTATTTT. This translates into CASSLARAFPTDTQYF.

The CDR3 protein is CASSYTGGFDEKLFF. The CDR3, as DNA: TGTGCCAGCAGTTATACAGGGGGATTCGATGAAAAACTGTTTTTT. The chain combines TRBV2 with TRBJ1-4; 8 positions agree with TRBD1. The germline V gene has CDR1 SNHLY and CDR2 FYNNEI. The CDR3 is made up of 15 amino acids. J was trimmed by 6 bases and V by 5 bases; bases with no gene match: 8.

V gene TRBV5-4 combines with J gene TRBJ2-1, with TRBD2 matching over 12 bases. The CDR3 has 17 residues. In germline, CDR1 is SGHNT, CDR2 YYREEE (reference sequence). The V and J ends lost 2 bases and 4 bases, in that order; junction bases with no gene match: 7. CDR3 coding DNA: TGTGCCAGCAGCTTAAGACTAGCGGGAGTGAAATACAATGAGCAGTTCTTC. As protein: CASSLRLAGVKYNEQFF. The entire variable domain, with the rest obtained from reference TRBV5-4 and TRBJ2-1, is as follows: ETGVTQSPTHLIKTRGQQVTLRCSSQSGHNTVSWYQQALGQGPQFIFQYYREEENGRGNFPPRFSGLQFPNYSSELNVNALELDDSALYLCASSLRLAGVKYNEQFFGPGTRLTVL.

This clone was seen just once. The rearrangement uses TRBV7-9 and TRBJ2-1; D unclear. V lost 4 bases to trimming and J lost 3 bases, with 7 bases between them. The CDR3 contains 13 residues. Germline values: CDR1 SEHNR, CDR2 FQNEAQ (reference sequence). CDR3 in amino acids: CASSSGLYNEQFF. The CDR3 DNA reads as TGTGCCAGCAGCTCCGGTCTCTACAATGAGCAGTTCTTC.

The chain combines TRBV5-5 with TRBJ2-5, with 7 bases fitting TRBD1. The germline CDR1 and CDR2 sequences are SGHKS and YYEKEE (reference sequence). The CDR3 covers 13 residues. J lost 3 bases, V lost 2 bases, and 1 base had no gene match. CDR3 in DNA: TGTGCCAGCAGCTTTGACAGGGAAGAGACCCAGTACTTC. Translation gives CASSFDREETQYF.

V is TRBV5-4 and J is TRBJ1-2; 9 bases align to TRBD1. V lost 5 bases to trimming and J lost 8 bases; unmatched junction nucleotides: 10. CDR1 is SGHNT and CDR2 is YYREEE in the germline V gene (reference sequence). CDR3 size: 14 residues. CDR3: CASRHPGQGRGYTF. The CDR3 region has the DNA TGTGCCAGCAGGCACCCGGGACAGGGTCGCGGCTACACCTTC. Supplemented by reference TRBV5-4 and TRBJ1-2, the full variable domain reads ETGVTQSPTHLIKTRGQQVTLRCSSQSGHNTVSWYQQALGQGPQFIFQYYREEENGRGNFPPRFSGLQFPNYSSELNVNALELDDSALYLCASRHPGQGRGYTFGSGTRLTVV.

The chain uses TRBV27 and TRBJ2-7; D may be TRBD2 (5 bases). The CDR3 totals 15 residues. V shed 1 base and J shed 2 bases, with 12 bases lying between them. Per the germline V gene, CDR1 is MNHEY and CDR2 is SMNVEV (reference sequence). In DNA form, the CDR3 reads TGTGCCAGCAGTTTATTAGCGAGAGGGCCCTACGAGCAGTACTTC. It codes for CASSLLARGPYEQYF.

Only one count was recorded for this clone. This chain links TRBV18 with TRBJ1-2; TRBD1 aligns across 9 bases. The germline CDR1 and CDR2 sequences are KGHSH and LQKENI. The CDR3 is made up of 16 amino acids. Trimming removed 3 bases from V and 6 bases from J; junction bases left unmatched: 11. CDR3 DNA sequence: TGTGCCAGCTCACCCGACACAGGGACAGGGTCGAATGGCTACACCTTC. Protein product: CASSPDTGTGSNGYTF.

V and J are TRBV30 and TRBJ2-3; 12 bases are shared with TRBD2. The CDR3 extends over 16 amino acids. Germline loops: CDR1 GTSNPN, CDR2 SVGIG (reference sequence). Losses at the gene ends were 1 base for V and 1 base for J; bases not matched to a gene: 3. The CDR3, as DNA: TGTGCCTGGAGTGAACTAGCGGGAGGAGGCACAGATACGCAGTATTTT. Protein sequence: CAWSELAGGGTDTQYF.

The chain is built from TRBV7-2 and TRBJ2-3; D call uncertain. The CDR3 has 14 amino acids. CDR1 SGHTA and CDR2 FQGNSA come from the germline V gene. Trimming cost V 0 bases and J 3 bases, with 7 bases left between them. Here the CDR3 DNA reads TGTGCCAGCAGCTTAGCGCTCGGGACAGATACGCAGTATTTT. Translating gives CASSLALGTDTQYF.

V is TRBV5-1 and J is TRBJ2-3; the match to TRBD2 covers 10 bases. The CDR3 runs to 17 residues. CDR1 is SGHRS, CDR2 YFSETQ, per germline. With 0 bases clipped from V and 3 bases from J, the junction kept 7 bases outside the gene matches. CDR3 nucleotide sequence: TGCGCCAGCAGCTTGGCCCGCACTAGCGGGGCTACAGATACGCAGTATTTT. Protein: CASSLARTSGATDTQYF.

The V and J genes are TRBV4-1 and TRBJ2-1, with TRBD2 matching 12 bases. Germline V gene data show CDR1 as MGHRA and CDR2 as YSYEKL. This CDR3 region has 18 residues. With V trimmed by 4 bases and J by 6 bases, 13 bases remained unmatched. CDR3 in DNA: TGCGCCAGCAGCCCCTTCGGACTGACTAGCGGGAGAATCAATGAGCAGTTCTTC. Translation: CASSPFGLTSGRINEQFF.

CDR3 region: CSVGLAYEQYF. CDR3 DNA: TGCAGCGTTGGACTAGCCTACGAGCAGTACTTC. The chain has TRBV29-1 and TRBJ2-7, with D possibly being TRBD2 (6 bases). CDR1 and CDR2 (germline): SQVTM, ANQGSEA. The germline V and J ends were trimmed by 4 bases and 2 bases, with 6 bases remaining between them. The CDR3 is 11 amino acids.

This clone came up a few times. This chain joins TRBV19 and TRBJ2-7; 7 nucleotides align to TRBD1. Germline loops: CDR1 LNHDA, CDR2 SQIVND (reference sequence). With 5 bases clipped from V and 3 bases from J, the junction kept 10 bases outside the gene matches. The CDR3 runs to 15 residues. The chain's CDR3 is CASSVTGTVNYEQYF. The CDR3 coding sequence is TGTGCCAGTAGTGTAACCGGGACAGTGAACTACGAGCAGTACTTC.

This clone was counted once. V and J are TRBV10-1 and TRBJ2-1; TRBD1 matches 9 bases. This CDR3 contains 14 residues. Losses at the gene ends were 3 bases for V and 6 bases for J; bases not matched to a gene: 3. The V gene's germline CDR1 is WNHNN and CDR2 SYGVQD (reference sequence). The DNA for the CDR3 is TGCGCCAGCAGTGATGGGACAGGGACCAATGAGCAGTTCTTC. It translates to CASSDGTGTNEQFF.